A single sample is the source of the 14 T cell receptor beta chains below, sequenced in a study of blood T cell repertoires in COVID-19. TCRdb's table, derived via immunoSEQ multiplex PCR, lists solely in-frame clones and lacks some. Found here are about 190,000 clones, more than 70% of them singletons; the top ten hold around 1.5%. Sequencing input: peripheral blood. The receptors originated from a young man with active or convalescent COVID-19.

The chain recombines TRBV3-1 (or the pseudogene TRBV3-2) with TRBJ2-3; 7 bases agree with TRBD2. The CDR3 has 13 amino acids. Unmatched junction bases numbered 0, after V lost 3 bases and J lost 3 bases. CDR1 is LGHDT, CDR2 YNNKEL, per germline (reference sequence). The CDR3 coding sequence is TGTGCCAGCAGCCACGGGAGGACAGATACGCAGTATTTT. This encodes CASSHGRTDTQYF.

The CDR3 DNA reads as TGTGCCAGCAGCTTAACGCCGGGAGTTACAGATACGCAGTATTTT. Amino acids: CASSLTPGVTDTQYF. J is TRBJ2-3 and V is TRBV7-3, with TRBD2 as a possible D gene (6 bases). Looked up from germline, CDR1 is SGHTA and CDR2 is FQGTGA. The CDR3 length is 15 residues. V lost 0 bases, J lost 3 bases, and 10 bases lay in between. The variable domain in full, with the rest retrieved from reference TRBV7-3 and TRBJ2-3, is GAGVSQTPSNKVTEKGKYVELRCDPISGHTALYWYRQSLGQGPEFLIYFQGTGAADDSGLPNDRFFAVRPEGSVSTLKIQRTERGDSAVYLCASSLTPGVTDTQYFGPGTRLTVL.

V gene TRBV5-1 combines with J gene TRBJ2-3; 12 positions agree with TRBD2. V lost 5 bases, J lost 1 base, and 8 bases stayed unmatched. Per germline, CDR1 SGHRS and CDR2 YFSETQ. This CDR3 region has 17 residues. Here the CDR3 DNA reads TGCGCCAGCAGTACTAGCGGGGGGCTCCCTGGCACAGATACGCAGTATTTT. Its translation: CASSTSGGLPGTDTQYF.

The rearrangement joins TRBV7-9 to TRBJ1-1; possibly TRBD1 for D (6 bases). Trimming left V 11 bases short and J 5 bases short, with 12 bases between. Germline V gene sequence: CDR1 SEHNR, CDR2 FQNEAQ (reference sequence). This CDR3 comprises 11 residues. The DNA for the CDR3 is TGTGCCGTGGGAGGGGGGACTGAAGCTTTCTTT. It translates to CAVGGGTEAFF.

The chain has TRBV3-1 (or the pseudogene TRBV3-2) and TRBJ2-1; 9 nucleotides agree with TRBD2. Germline trimming cut 1 base from V and 2 bases from J; bases unmatched to any gene: 3. Germline lookup yields CDR1 LGHDT and CDR2 YNNKEL (reference sequence). The CDR3 is 16 residues long. CDR3 amino acids: CASSQGPSGAYNEQFF. CDR3 sequence (DNA): TGTGCCAGCAGCCAAGGGCCTAGCGGGGCCTACAATGAGCAGTTCTTC.

This chain links TRBV2 with TRBJ2-7, with TRBD2 identical over 13 bases. Unmatched junction bases numbered 7, after V lost 6 bases and J lost 5 bases. Germline CDR1 reads SNHLY; CDR2 reads FYNNEI. The CDR3 runs to 15 residues. The DNA of the CDR3 is TGTGCCAGCAGGAGGACTAGCGGGAGTCTGCACGAGCAGTACTTC. Translated, it gives CASRRTSGSLHEQYF.

The V call is TRBV18, the J call TRBJ2-5, with TRBD1 as a possible D gene (7 bases). V gave up 5 bases and J gave up 1 base, with 11 bases separating them. Germline V gives CDR1 KGHSH, CDR2 LQKENI. CDR3 length: 14 amino acids. CDR3: CASSAGQIQETQYF. DNA for the CDR3: TGTGCCAGCTCAGCGGGACAGATCCAAGAGACCCAGTACTTC.

The rearrangement links TRBV6-5 to TRBJ1-3; D uncertain. The CDR3 has 11 residues. From germline, CDR1 is MNHEY and CDR2 SVGAGI. Trimming cost V 7 bases and J 1 base, with 2 bases left between them. The CDR3 region has the DNA TGTGCCAGCATATCTGGAAACACCATATATTTT. Translating gives CASISGNTIYF.

The J gene is TRBJ1-2, the V gene TRBV30; D remains unclear. The germline CDR1 and CDR2 sequences are GTSNPN and SVGIG (reference sequence). V was clipped by 5 bases and J by 8 bases, with 21 bases between them. The CDR3 has 14 amino acids. CDR3 in DNA: TGTGCCTGGGAACAAGCGGGAGGTCCTTTCGGCTACACCTTC. This gives the protein CAWEQAGGPFGYTF.

The gene calls are TRBV2 and TRBJ1-1, with D tentatively TRBD1 (6 bases). The V gene lost 6 bases and the J gene lost 8 bases, with 7 bases spanning the gap. Germline V gene sequence: CDR1 SNHLY, CDR2 FYNNEI. The CDR3 contains 10 residues. CDR3 loop: CASSGQEAFF. The DNA of the CDR3 is TGTGCCAGCAGCGGACAGGAAGCTTTCTTT.

The J gene is TRBJ1-5, the V gene TRBV19; no firm D call. Between the trimmed V and J ends, which lost 6 bases and 4 bases, there was a span of 10 bases. Germline-derived CDR1 and CDR2 are LNHDA and SQIVND (reference sequence). The CDR3 is 13 amino acids. The CDR3 loop is CASSRQQNQPQHF. In DNA, the CDR3 is TGTGCCAGTAGCAGGCAGCAGAATCAGCCCCAGCATTTT.

V is TRBV6-5 and J is TRBJ1-4, with D possibly being TRBD1 (5 bases). This CDR3 contains 14 residues. CDR1 MNHEY and CDR2 SVGAGI come from the germline V gene. V was trimmed by 7 bases and J by 6 bases, leaving 15 bases between them. CDR3 loop: CASKSWGVDEKLFF. CDR3 DNA sequence: TGTGCCAGCAAATCTTGGGGGGTTGATGAAAAACTGTTTTTT.

The genes are TRBV11-2 and TRBJ1-4; tentatively, D is TRBD1 (6 bases). Trimming cost V 3 bases and J 4 bases, with 9 bases left between them. Germline V gene lookup returns CDR1 SGHAT and CDR2 FQNNGV. This CDR3 has 14 residues. CDR3 region: CASSFRQVNEKLFF. CDR3 nucleotide sequence: TGTGCCAGCAGCTTTAGACAGGTTAATGAAAAACTGTTTTTT.

The genes are TRBV5-1 and TRBJ2-5; D possibly corresponds to TRBD2 (6 bases). V was trimmed by 3 bases and J by 2 bases, leaving 17 bases between them. Germline values: CDR1 SGHRS, CDR2 YFSETQ. CDR3 length equals 16 residues. In nucleotides, the CDR3 is TGCGCCAGCAGCTCGCCCCGCGGGACGGATCAAGAGACCCAGTACTTC. Amino acids: CASSSPRGTDQETQYF.